Listed below are T cell receptor beta chains from one sample, sequenced in a study of T cells in Graves' hyperthyroidism and ophthalmopathy. TCRdb reprocessed the multiplex PCR reads via MiXCR and lists one record per CDR3 protein. The sample has about 660,000 distinct CDR3 sequences; roughly 45% are singletons. The specimen was peripheral blood or thyroid tissue (not recorded which). Receptor source: an adult man with Graves' disease, either hyperthyroidism or ophthalmopathy (not recorded which). CDR3s include the opening cysteine and the closing phenylalanine or tryptophan. D genes are given only for firm matches. Not every row has a clone size; where given, it reads once, few, many or a size class.

v_gene	j_gene	d_gene	abundance	CDR3aa	CDR3nt
TRBV7-9	TRBJ1-2	TRBD1	once	CASSPGQGDGHTF	TGTGCCAGCAGCCCGGGACAGGGCGATGGCCACACCTTC
TRBV5-1	TRBJ1-1	TRBD1	NA	CASNRGMNTEAFF	TGTGCCAGCAACAGGGGTATGAACACTGAAGCTTTCTTT
TRBV20-1	TRBJ1-5	NA	few	CSASLEPSNQPQHF	TGCAGTGCTAGCCTAGAACCTAGCAATCAGCCCCAGCATTTT
TRBV2	TRBJ1-2	NA	many	CASSVGLYGYTF	TGTGCCAGCAGTGTTGGGCTCTATGGCTACACCTTC
TRBV2	TRBJ1-2	NA	NA	CASRDPAAYGYTF	TGTGCCAGCAGAGATCCGGCGGCGTATGGCTACACCTTC
TRBV11-2	TRBJ2-2	NA	NA	CASSQLDGNTGELFF	TGTGCCAGCTCCCAATTGGACGGGAACACCGGGGAGCTGTTTTTT
TRBV27	TRBJ2-7	TRBD1	NA	CASSLIGTGGYEQYF	TGTGCCAGCAGTTTAATCGGGACAGGGGGGTACGAGCAGTACTTC
TRBV12-3/TRBV12-4	TRBJ1-1	NA	NA	CASSYSTEAFF	TGTGCCAGCAGTTATAGCACTGAAGCTTTCTTT
TRBV2	TRBJ1-3	TRBD1	many	CASSARTGGRNTIYF	TGTGCCAGCAGTGCCCGGACAGGGGGAAGAAACACCATATATTTT
TRBV2	TRBJ1-6	NA	many	CASLSSYNSPLHF	TGTGCCAGCCTGAGCTCCTATAATTCACCCCTCCACTTT
TRBV7-9	TRBJ1-6	NA	NA	CASSLDGAGDSPHHF	TGTGCCAGCAGCTTGGACGGGGCCGGGGATTCACCCCACCACTTT
TRBV15	TRBJ2-5	TRBD2	NA	CAGLAGQETQYF	TGTGCTGGGCTAGCGGGTCAAGAGACCCAGTACTTC
TRBV7-8	TRBJ2-7	NA	many	CASSLVADTYEQYF	TGTGCCAGCAGCTTAGTTGCAGACACCTACGAGCAGTACTTC
TRBV28	TRBJ1-1	NA	NA	CASSSSGPRAFF	TGTGCCAGCAGTTCCTCCGGGCCCCGGGCTTTCTTT
TRBV20-1	TRBJ1-6	NA	NA	CSAKREEYSPPHF	TGCAGTGCTAAACGGGAGGAATATTCACCCCCCCACTTT
TRBV7-9	TRBJ2-7	TRBD1	NA	CASSPRQGGLRYEQYF	TGTGCCAGCAGCCCCCGACAGGGGGGCTTACGCTACGAGCAGTACTTC
TRBV24-1	TRBJ1-1	NA	few	CATSEAGPNTEAFF	TGTGCCACCAGTGAAGCAGGGCCCAACACTGAAGCTTTCTTT
TRBV5-1	TRBJ1-4	TRBD1	NA	CASSLTGTGYAEEKLFF	TGCGCCAGCAGCTTGACCGGGACAGGGTACGCGGAGGAAAAACTGTTTTTT
TRBV2	TRBJ1-2	NA	many	CASSRTAANYGYTF	TGTGCCAGCAGTCGGACGGCTGCTAACTATGGCTACACCTTC
TRBV7-3	TRBJ2-5	NA	NA	CASSRSPGGGEETQYF	TGTGCCAGCAGCCGCTCCCCCGGGGGCGGGGAAGAGACCCAGTACTTC
TRBV7-9	TRBJ2-7	NA	NA	CASSSDIRYYEQYF	TGTGCCAGCAGCTCCGACATTCGATATTACGAGCAGTACTTC
TRBV7-8	TRBJ1-2	NA	few	CASSLAQNYGYTF	TGTGCCAGCAGCTTAGCACAGAACTATGGCTACACCTTC
TRBV29-1	TRBJ2-7	NA	many	CSVTRASNEQYF	TGCAGCGTTACCCGGGCCTCCAACGAGCAGTACTTC
TRBV10-3	TRBJ2-5	TRBD2	NA	CAISPGLAGVGQETQYF	TGTGCCATCAGTCCCGGACTAGCGGGAGTAGGGCAAGAGACCCAGTACTTC
TRBV2	TRBJ1-2	NA	NA	CASSVGRDYGYTF	TGTGCCAGCAGTGTCGGCAGGGACTATGGCTACACCTTC
TRBV6-1	TRBJ2-7	NA	NA	CASSHRELYEQYF	TGTGCCAGCAGTCACAGAGAACTCTACGAGCAGTACTTC
TRBV6-5	TRBJ1-5	NA	few	CASSYRGLGQPQHF	TGTGCCAGCAGTTACCGGGGTCTAGGTCAGCCCCAGCATTTT
TRBV7-6	TRBJ2-7	TRBD2	NA	CASSPQRGAYEQYF	TGTGCCAGCAGCCCTCAGCGGGGGGCCTACGAGCAGTACTTC
TRBV19	TRBJ1-2	TRBD1	many	CASSPRDRAYGYTF	TGTGCCAGTAGTCCCCGGGACAGGGCCTATGGCTACACCTTC
TRBV24-1	TRBJ2-7	TRBD2	NA	CATSDLRLAGEGVYEQCF	TGTGCCACCAGTGATTTGAGACTAGCGGGGGAAGGAGTATACGAGCAGTGCTTC
TRBV6-1	TRBJ1-5	NA	NA	CASSVSGSGYEHF	TGTGCCAGCAGCGTTAGCGGGAGCGGCTACGAGCATTTT
TRBV10-3	TRBJ2-2	NA	few	CAISGELFF	TGTGCCATCAGTGGGGAGCTGTTTTTT
TRBV19	TRBJ1-1	NA	few	CASRKGVATEAFF	TGTGCCAGTAGGAAAGGCGTGGCAACTGAAGCTTTCTTT
TRBV11-2	TRBJ1-1	NA	few	CASSSSRNWLVARNTEAFF	TGTGCCAGCAGCTCGAGCCGCAACTGGCTCGTTGCTCGGAACACTGAAGCTTTCTTT
TRBV6-1	TRBJ1-1	NA	NA	CASSPFNTGNTEAFF	TGTGCCAGCTCACCATTCAACACAGGGAACACTGAAGCTTTCTTT
TRBV10-1	TRBJ2-7	TRBD2	NA	CASSLADSGIGGEQYF	TGCGCCAGCAGCTTGGCAGACAGCGGGATAGGAGGCGAGCAGTACTTC
TRBV7-2	TRBJ1-6	NA	NA	CASSLEAFPVSYNSPLHF	TGTGCCAGCAGCTTAGAGGCATTCCCCGTGTCCTATAATTCACCCCTCCACTTT
TRBV5-8	TRBJ1-5	NA	few	CASSLVEVTNQPQHF	TGTGCCAGCAGCTTGGTTGAGGTTACCAATCAGCCCCAGCATTTT
TRBV7-2	TRBJ2-5	NA	once	CASSRRGGETQYF	TGTGCCAGCAGCCGCAGGGGGGGAGAGACCCAGTACTTC
TRBV20-1	TRBJ1-2	NA	NA	CSARKGGYGYTF	TGCAGTGCCAGGAAAGGGGGCTATGGCTACACCTTC
TRBV7-9	TRBJ1-2	NA	once	CASSGTAGGSGYTF	TGTGCCAGCAGCGGTACGGCGGGGGGTAGTGGCTACACCTTC
TRBV7-8	TRBJ1-6	TRBD1	NA	CASSEGQGAGSPLHF	TGTGCCAGCAGTGAAGGACAGGGGGCTGGATCACCCCTCCACTTT
TRBV9	TRBJ1-5	NA	once	CASSNGGAQPQHF	TGTGCCAGCAGCAACGGGGGGGCTCAGCCCCAGCATTTT